The 27 T cell receptor beta chains below come from one sample, sequenced in a study of cytomegalovirus exposure and HLA in healthy donors. Sequenced by immunoSEQ multiplex PCR; TCRdb stores in-frame clones only, minus some. This table holds 110,000 or so clones, around 88% found once. Input material: PBMCs. These receptors were taken from a man aged 18 to 30 in good health and CMV-seronegative.

The chain has TRBV5-6 and TRBJ2-1; TRBD2 matches at 7 bases. Germline lookup yields CDR1 SGHDT and CDR2 YYEEEE. V dropped 1 base and J dropped 7; count of bases not matched to a gene: 8. The CDR3 is 15 amino acids. DNA for the CDR3: TGTGCCAGCAGCTTGTCTTGGGCGGGAGTTAATGAGCAGTTCTTC. Residues: CASSLSWAGVNEQFF.

The genes are TRBV15 and TRBJ1-5; TRBD1 might be the D (6 bases). Germline V gene sequence: CDR1 LNHNV, CDR2 YYDKDF (reference sequence). V lost 0 bases and J lost 4, with 16 bases in between. The CDR3 sequence is 17 residues long. The CDR3: CATSRDFSTGSNQPQHF. CDR3 in DNA: TGTGCCACCAGCAGAGATTTTTCTACAGGGTCTAATCAGCCCCAGCATTTT.

The CDR3 DNA sequence: TGTGCCAGCGGACCCCGGGGGGCGGTCGCCGGGGAGCTGTTTTTT. Its protein is CASGPRGAVAGELFF. The V and J genes are TRBV7-9 and TRBJ2-2; the D gene is possibly TRBD2 (7 bases). The V end was cut by 8 bases, the J end by 6 bases, with 19 bases between. The CDR3 loop spans 15 amino acids. CDR1 is SEHNR and CDR2 is FQNEAQ in the germline V gene (reference sequence).

The chain links TRBV7-8 to TRBJ2-7, with a tentative D call TRBD1 (6 bases). Germline V lookup: CDR1 SGHVS, CDR2 FQNEAQ. The CDR3 spans 15 residues. The V end was cut by 3 bases, the J end by 6 bases, with 18 bases between. The CDR3 sequence is CASSFYTKRQVEQYF. The CDR3 region has the DNA TGTGCCAGCAGCTTTTATACCAAAAGACAGGTCGAGCAGTACTTC.

The chain couples TRBV10-2 to TRBJ1-5; D may be TRBD1 (5 bases). Looked up from germline, CDR1 is WSHSY and CDR2 is SAAADI. This CDR3 is built from 17 residues. Deletions cut 1 base from V and 0 bases from J, with 13 bases between. The CDR3 region has the DNA TGCGCCAGCAGTGAGTGGGGGACTGCTGTTAGCAATCAGCCCCAGCATTTT. As protein: CASSEWGTAVSNQPQHF.

The chain links TRBV9 to TRBJ1-6, with D possibly matching TRBD1 (6 bases). V gave up 0 bases and J gave up 5 bases, with 9 bases separating them. This CDR3 spans 15 amino acids. The germline V gene encodes CDR1 SGDLS and CDR2 YYNGEE. The CDR3 sequence: CASSVDPGDNSPLHF. The CDR3 nucleotides are TGTGCCAGCAGCGTAGACCCAGGGGATAATTCACCCCTCCACTTT.

The V gene is TRBV6-6, the J gene TRBJ2-7; 11 bases match TRBD2. Germline loops: CDR1 MNHNY, CDR2 SVGAGI (reference sequence). Trimming removed 5 bases from V and 3 bases from J; junction bases left unmatched: 3. This CDR3 spans 14 amino acids. The CDR3 is CASSTSGGRYEQYF. The CDR3 DNA is TGTGCCAGCAGTACTAGCGGGGGCCGCTACGAGCAGTACTTC.

J is TRBJ2-1 and V is TRBV16; no clear D gene. Germline-derived CDR1 and CDR2 are KGHSY and FQNENV. Trimming cost V 1 base and J 8 bases, with 6 bases left between them. The CDR3 is made up of 12 amino acids. This CDR3 is CASSQFFDEQFF. The CDR3 bases are TGTGCCAGCAGCCAATTCTTCGATGAGCAGTTCTTC.

The CDR3 bases are TGTGCCTGGAGCCCAAGGCCTTGGGACAGTAGAAGCAATCAGCCCCAGCATTTT. Protein: CAWSPRPWDSRSNQPQHF. J is TRBJ1-5 and V is TRBV30; 7 nucleotides match TRBD1. The V segment lost 3 bases and the J segment 1 base; nucleotides outside the gene matches: 15. CDR3 length: 18 residues. Germline V gene lookup returns CDR1 GTSNPN and CDR2 SVGIG (reference sequence).

The chain is built from TRBV25-1 and TRBJ1-3, with TRBD1 matching 8 bases. The CDR3 covers 18 residues. CDR1 and CDR2 (germline): MGHDK, SYGVNS. Unmatched junction bases numbered 14, after V lost 4 bases and J lost 3 bases. The CDR3: CASSGQDRVGRGGNTIYF. CDR3 nucleotides: TGTGCCAGCAGTGGTCAGGACAGGGTTGGCCGTGGTGGAAACACCATATATTTT.

The chain couples TRBV11-3 to TRBJ2-2; TRBD1 aligns across 9 bases. Germline-derived CDR1 and CDR2 are SGHNT and YENEEA. The V gene end was trimmed by 5 bases and the J gene end by 6 bases; junction bases not matched to a gene: 13. The CDR3 is 17 residues long. DNA for the CDR3: TGTGCCAGCAGCCTAACTGCCGGGACAGGGTTTTCCGGGGAGCTGTTTTTT. Protein product: CASSLTAGTGFSGELFF.

The chain joins TRBV7-2 to TRBJ1-3; maybe TRBD1 (5 bases). This CDR3 has 18 amino acids. V was cut by 1 base and J by 0 bases, with 16 bases left in between. Looked up from germline, CDR1 is SGHTA and CDR2 is FQGNSA. The DNA for the CDR3 is TGTGCCAGCAGCTTAGAATCGAGACAGAGAGTCTCTGGAAACACCATATATTTT. This sequence encodes CASSLESRQRVSGNTIYF.

The chain uses TRBV4-1 and TRBJ2-3; D possibly corresponds to TRBD2 (5 bases). Germline V gene data show CDR1 as MGHRA and CDR2 as YSYEKL. The germline V and J ends were trimmed by 5 bases and 1 base, with 13 bases remaining between them. The CDR3 has 15 amino acids. The CDR3 loop reads CASSLKSGGTDTQYF. CDR3 coding DNA: TGCGCCAGCAGCTTAAAATCCGGGGGCACAGATACGCAGTATTTT.

The V gene is TRBV6-5, the J gene TRBJ2-7; no definite D call. CDR3 size: 15 residues. V was trimmed by 5 bases and J by 0 bases, leaving 14 bases between them. CDR1 is MNHEY, CDR2 SVGAGI, per germline. The CDR3 DNA is TGTGCCAGCAGTCGCGGATCTAGGAGCTCCTACGAGCAGTACTTC. Amino acids: CASSRGSRSSYEQYF.

V and J are TRBV14 and TRBJ2-7; D perhaps matches TRBD2 (5 bases). CDR3 size: 13 residues. Germline V gives CDR1 SGHDN, CDR2 FVKESK. The ends were cut back, 4 bases at V and 7 bases at J, with 14 bases in the middle. Here the CDR3 reads CASSLKMSGEQYF. In DNA, the CDR3 is TGTGCCAGCAGCCTAAAAATGTCGGGGGAGCAGTACTTC.

The gene calls are TRBV6-1 and TRBJ1-6; D not certain. V was cut by 8 bases and J by 1 base, with 6 bases left in between. The CDR3 length is 13 residues. Germline values: CDR1 MNHNS, CDR2 SASEGT. The CDR3 coding sequence is TGTGCCAGCTGCCGGTCCTATAATTCACCCCTCCACTTT. Amino acids: CASCRSYNSPLHF.

This chain connects TRBV6-1 to TRBJ1-1; 8 bases agree with TRBD1. CDR3 length: 13 amino acids. The trim removed 7 bases at V and 8 bases at J, leaving 9 bases unmatched. CDR1 and CDR2 (germline): MNHNS, SASEGT. The CDR3 DNA reads TGTGCCAGCACCGGACAGGGAACGGGGGAAGCTTTCTTT. It yields the protein CASTGQGTGEAFF.

The V call is TRBV27, the J call TRBJ2-3, with a possible D match to TRBD2 (6 bases). The CDR3 sequence is 14 residues long. V lost 2 bases, J lost 3 bases, and 9 bases lay in between. Germline lookup yields CDR1 MNHEY and CDR2 SMNVEV (reference sequence). The CDR3 here is CASSLGRTTDTQYF. The DNA of the CDR3 is TGTGCCAGCAGTTTAGGGAGGACGACAGATACGCAGTATTTT.

In DNA, the CDR3 is TGTGCCAGTACCCCCTCATCGGGCAGGGAGGCAGAGACCCAGTACTTC. It yields the protein CASTPSSGREAETQYF. The rearrangement uses TRBV19 and TRBJ2-5, with D tentatively TRBD2 (6 bases). CDR1 and CDR2 (germline): LNHDA, SQIVND (reference sequence). The CDR3 sequence is 16 residues long. V was clipped by 7 bases and J by 4 bases, with 22 bases between them.

The V call is TRBV30, the J call TRBJ1-2; D possibly corresponds to TRBD1 (6 bases). CDR3 size: 12 residues. The V gene's germline CDR1 is GTSNPN and CDR2 SVGIG (reference sequence). V was pared by 8 bases and J by 7 bases, with 17 bases between. The CDR3 sequence is CAGRSGGRGYTF. The DNA of the CDR3 is TGTGCCGGAAGGTCGGGGGGCCGTGGCTACACCTTC.

CDR3 DNA sequence: TGTGCCAGCAGCACCGAGCGGGGCTCCTACAATGAGCAGTTCTTC. Translated: CASSTERGSYNEQFF. This chain joins TRBV7-8 and TRBJ2-1; 7 positions agree with TRBD2. Germline CDR1 is SGHVS and CDR2 is FQNEAQ. This CDR3 has 15 amino acids. Losses at the gene ends were 5 bases for V and 0 bases for J; bases not matched to a gene: 4.

The chain joins TRBV7-9 to TRBJ2-3, with 8 bases aligning to TRBD2. This CDR3 spans 11 amino acids. CDR1 is SEHNR, CDR2 FQNEAQ, per germline (reference sequence). The V and J ends lost 1 base and 12 bases, in that order; junction bases with no gene match: 0. The CDR3 sequence: CASSLGTSQYF. CDR3 DNA: TGTGCCAGCAGCTTAGGGACTAGCCAGTATTTT.

The rearrangement links TRBV4-1 to TRBJ2-2; 7 bases agree with TRBD2. This CDR3 spans 17 amino acids. J was trimmed by 0 bases and V by 0 bases; bases with no gene match: 4. Per the germline V gene, CDR1 is MGHRA and CDR2 is YSYEKL. The CDR3 sequence: CASSQDLAGANTGELFF. In DNA form, the CDR3 reads TGCGCCAGCAGCCAAGATTTAGCGGGTGCGAACACCGGGGAGCTGTTTTTT.

The chain uses TRBV6-1 and TRBJ2-7, with D perhaps matching TRBD1 (7 bases). Trimming left V 1 base short and J 4 bases short, with 11 bases between. The germline V gene has CDR1 MNHNS and CDR2 SASEGT. The CDR3 runs to 14 residues. CDR3 coding DNA: TGTGCCAGCAGTGAAGGCAGGGGGAGGTACGAGCAGTACTTC. Translated: CASSEGRGRYEQYF.

The chain joins TRBV7-2 to TRBJ2-1; 13 bases fit TRBD2. CDR1 and CDR2 from the germline V gene are SGHTA and FQGNSA. This CDR3 has 17 residues. V dropped 5 bases and J dropped 9; count of bases not matched to a gene: 13. CDR3: CASSPAPTSGRAIEQFF. The CDR3, as DNA: TGTGCCAGCAGCCCGGCCCCCACTAGCGGGAGGGCCATTGAGCAGTTCTTC.

This chain joins TRBV5-1 and TRBJ1-2; D is undetermined. CDR3 length: 15 residues. Germline lookup yields CDR1 SGHRS and CDR2 YFSETQ. With 4 bases removed from V and 4 bases from J, the gap between germline ends came to 17 bases. The chain's CDR3 is CASSVERGGSYGYTF. The CDR3 nucleotides are TGCGCCAGCAGCGTGGAGCGCGGCGGGTCCTATGGCTACACCTTC.

V usage is TRBV10-2 and J usage is TRBJ1-5; 9 nucleotides match TRBD1. From germline, CDR1 is WSHSY and CDR2 SAAADI. The CDR3 runs to 14 residues. V gave up 5 bases and J gave up 5 bases; unmatched junction bases: 4. DNA for the CDR3: TGCGCCAGCAGTCGGACAGGGGAATATCAGCCCCAGCATTTT. Its protein is CASSRTGEYQPQHF.